The clone carrying this T cell receptor (beta chain) was seen at least ten times. Its target is unknown. Assay: immunoSEQ multiplex PCR; the TCRdb copy retains only in-frame clones and omits some. Of fewer than 850,000 clones listed, roughly 70% are singletons. The sample belongs to a study of shared clonotypes between healthy human individuals. Study details: With ages of 18 to 49, the donors were two women and three men.

Donors comprised only Caucasian adults living in Nashville, Tennessee. General study findings and limits: The study generally estimated greater richness for naive than memory subsets.

The sample comprised memory CD4+ T cells sorted from blood. Subset in this sample: CD45RA-negative fraction. The receptor was isolated from a woman in her 30s in good health.

DNA for the CDR3: TGTGCCTCCTCTAGCGGTCGGGGCAATGAGCAGTTCTTC. It translates to CASSSGRGNEQFF. V and J are TRBV30 and TRBJ2-1; 7 bases fit TRBD2. The CDR3 runs to 13 residues. After removal of 7 bases from V and 6 bases from J, the junction contained 9 bases not matched to a gene. Germline CDR1 reads GTSNPN; CDR2 reads SVGIG (reference sequence).